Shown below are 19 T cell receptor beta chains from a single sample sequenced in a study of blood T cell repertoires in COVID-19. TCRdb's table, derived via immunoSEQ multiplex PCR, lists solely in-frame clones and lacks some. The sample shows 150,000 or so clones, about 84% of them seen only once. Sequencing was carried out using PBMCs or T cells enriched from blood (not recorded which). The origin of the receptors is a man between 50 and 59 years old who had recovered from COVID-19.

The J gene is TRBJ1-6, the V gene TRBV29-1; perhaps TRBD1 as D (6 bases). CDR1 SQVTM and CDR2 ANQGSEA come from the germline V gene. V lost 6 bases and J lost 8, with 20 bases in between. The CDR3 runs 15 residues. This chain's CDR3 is CSVRVGQFSDSPLHF. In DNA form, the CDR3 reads TGCAGCGTGAGGGTAGGACAGTTCTCCGATTCACCCCTCCACTTT.

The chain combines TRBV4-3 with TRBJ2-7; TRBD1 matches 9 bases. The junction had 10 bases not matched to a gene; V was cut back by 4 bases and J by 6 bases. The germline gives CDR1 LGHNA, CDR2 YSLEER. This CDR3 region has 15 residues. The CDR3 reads CASSPTGTGWSEQYF. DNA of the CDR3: TGCGCCAGCAGCCCGACCGGGACAGGGTGGTCCGAGCAGTACTTC.

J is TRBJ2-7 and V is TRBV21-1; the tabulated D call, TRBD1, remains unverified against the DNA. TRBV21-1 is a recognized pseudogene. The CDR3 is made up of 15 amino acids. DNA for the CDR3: TGTGCCAGCAGCCCCGAAGGACAGCGCGCCTACGAGCAGTACTTC. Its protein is CASSPEGQRAYEQYF.

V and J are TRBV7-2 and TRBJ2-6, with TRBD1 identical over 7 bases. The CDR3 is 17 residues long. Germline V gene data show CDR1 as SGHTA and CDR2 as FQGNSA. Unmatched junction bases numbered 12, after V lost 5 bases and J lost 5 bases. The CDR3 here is CASSPRTGAAWANVLTF. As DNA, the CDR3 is TGTGCCAGCAGCCCGAGGACAGGAGCAGCCTGGGCCAACGTCCTGACTTTC.

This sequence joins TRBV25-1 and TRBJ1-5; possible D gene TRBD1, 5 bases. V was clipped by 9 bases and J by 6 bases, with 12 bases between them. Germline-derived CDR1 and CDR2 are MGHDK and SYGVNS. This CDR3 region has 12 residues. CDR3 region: CASQGLGQPQHF. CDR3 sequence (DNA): TGTGCCAGTCAGGGTTTGGGTCAGCCCCAGCATTTT.

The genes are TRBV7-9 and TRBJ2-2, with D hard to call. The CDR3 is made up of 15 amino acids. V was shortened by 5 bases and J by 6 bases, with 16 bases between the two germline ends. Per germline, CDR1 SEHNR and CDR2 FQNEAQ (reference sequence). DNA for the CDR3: TGTGCCAGCAGCCCCTCTCCCGCGCCCTCCGGGGAGCTGTTTTTT. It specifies CASSPSPAPSGELFF.

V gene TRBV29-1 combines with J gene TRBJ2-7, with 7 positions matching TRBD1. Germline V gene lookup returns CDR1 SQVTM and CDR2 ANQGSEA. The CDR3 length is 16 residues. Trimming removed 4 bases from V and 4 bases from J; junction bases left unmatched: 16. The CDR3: CSVASGQAVSSYEQYF. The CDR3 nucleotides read TGCAGCGTTGCCTCCGGACAGGCCGTTTCCTCTTACGAGCAGTACTTC.

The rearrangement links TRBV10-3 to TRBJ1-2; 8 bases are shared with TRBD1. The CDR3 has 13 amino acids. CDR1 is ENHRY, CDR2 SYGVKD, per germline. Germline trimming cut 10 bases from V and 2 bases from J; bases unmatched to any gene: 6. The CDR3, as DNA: TGTGCCACACGACAGGGGTTAAACTATGGCTACACCTTC. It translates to CATRQGLNYGYTF.

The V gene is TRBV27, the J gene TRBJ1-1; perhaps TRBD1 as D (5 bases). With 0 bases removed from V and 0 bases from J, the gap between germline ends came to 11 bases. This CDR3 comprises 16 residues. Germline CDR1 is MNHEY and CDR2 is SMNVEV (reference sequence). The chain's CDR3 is CASSLSYGGVNTEAFF. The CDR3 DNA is TGTGCCAGCAGTTTATCGTATGGGGGGGTGAACACTGAAGCTTTCTTT.

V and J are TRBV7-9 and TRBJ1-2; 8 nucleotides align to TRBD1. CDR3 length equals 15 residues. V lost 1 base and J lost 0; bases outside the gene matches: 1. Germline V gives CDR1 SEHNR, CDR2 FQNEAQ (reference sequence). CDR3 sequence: CASSLGDRPNYGYTF. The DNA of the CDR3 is TGTGCCAGCAGCTTAGGGGACAGGCCTAACTATGGCTACACCTTC.

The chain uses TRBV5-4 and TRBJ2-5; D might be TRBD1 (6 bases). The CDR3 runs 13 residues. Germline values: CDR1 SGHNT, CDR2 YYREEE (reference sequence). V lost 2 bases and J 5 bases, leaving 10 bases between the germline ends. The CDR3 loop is CASSLQGGETQYF. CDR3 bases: TGTGCCAGCAGCTTACAGGGTGGCGAGACCCAGTACTTC.

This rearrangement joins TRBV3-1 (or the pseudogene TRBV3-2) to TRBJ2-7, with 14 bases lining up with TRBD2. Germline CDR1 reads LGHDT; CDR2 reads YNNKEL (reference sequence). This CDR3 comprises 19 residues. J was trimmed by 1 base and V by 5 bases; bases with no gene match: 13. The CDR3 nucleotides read TGTGCCAGCAGCACAACAGTCGGGACTAGCGGGGGAATTTCCTACGAGCAGTACTTC. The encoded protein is CASSTTVGTSGGISYEQYF.

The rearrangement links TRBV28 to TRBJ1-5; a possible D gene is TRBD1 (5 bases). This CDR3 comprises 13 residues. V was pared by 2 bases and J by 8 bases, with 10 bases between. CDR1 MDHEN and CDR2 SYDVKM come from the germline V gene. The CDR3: CASSLGGGEPQHF. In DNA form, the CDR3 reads TGTGCCAGCAGTTTAGGTGGGGGGGAGCCCCAGCATTTT.

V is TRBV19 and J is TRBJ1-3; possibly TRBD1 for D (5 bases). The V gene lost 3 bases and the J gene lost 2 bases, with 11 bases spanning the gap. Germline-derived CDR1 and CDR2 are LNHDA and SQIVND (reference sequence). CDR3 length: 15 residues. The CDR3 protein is CASSISRVAGNTIYF. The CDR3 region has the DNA TGTGCCAGTAGTATCTCCAGGGTCGCTGGAAACACCATATATTTT.

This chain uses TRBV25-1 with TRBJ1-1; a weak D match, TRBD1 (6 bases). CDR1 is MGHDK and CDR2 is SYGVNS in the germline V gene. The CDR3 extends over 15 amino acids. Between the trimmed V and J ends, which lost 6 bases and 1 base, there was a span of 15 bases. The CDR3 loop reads CASRKRQATNTEAFF. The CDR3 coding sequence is TGTGCCAGCAGAAAAAGACAGGCGACGAACACTGAAGCTTTCTTT.

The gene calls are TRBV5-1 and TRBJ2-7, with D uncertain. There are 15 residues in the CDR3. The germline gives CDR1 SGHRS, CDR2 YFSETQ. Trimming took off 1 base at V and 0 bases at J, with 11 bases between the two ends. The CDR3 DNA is TGCGCCAGCAGCTTGATTAACTTTAGCTCCTACGAGCAGTACTTC. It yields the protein CASSLINFSSYEQYF.

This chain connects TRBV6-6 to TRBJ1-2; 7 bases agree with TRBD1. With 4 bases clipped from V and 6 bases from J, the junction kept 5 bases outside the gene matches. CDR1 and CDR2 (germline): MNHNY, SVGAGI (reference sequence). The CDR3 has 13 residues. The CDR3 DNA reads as TGTGCCAGCAGTTTTGACAGGGTTAATGGCTACACCTTC. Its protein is CASSFDRVNGYTF.

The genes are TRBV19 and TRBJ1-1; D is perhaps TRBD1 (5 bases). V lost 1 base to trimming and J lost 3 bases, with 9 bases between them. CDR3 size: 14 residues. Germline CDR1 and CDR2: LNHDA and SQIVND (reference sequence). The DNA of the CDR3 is TGTGCCAGTAGTATAGCAGGGTCTTACACTGAAGCTTTCTTT. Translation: CASSIAGSYTEAFF.

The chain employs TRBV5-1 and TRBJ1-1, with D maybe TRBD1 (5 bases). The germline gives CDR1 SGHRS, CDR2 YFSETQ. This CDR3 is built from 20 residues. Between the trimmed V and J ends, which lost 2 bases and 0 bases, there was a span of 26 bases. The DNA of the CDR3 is TGCGCCAGCAGCTTTTTGGGGCCTGAGTATATGGGGAGGGTGAACACTGAAGCTTTCTTT. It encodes CASSFLGPEYMGRVNTEAFF. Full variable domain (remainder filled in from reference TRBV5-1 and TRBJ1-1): KAGVTQTPRYLIKTRGQQVTLSCSPISGHRSVSWYQQTPGQGLQFLFEYFSETQRNKGNFPGRFSGRQFSNSRSEMNVSTLELGDSALYLCASSFLGPEYMGRVNTEAFFGQGTRLTVV.